The TCR beta chain under discussion was sequenced for a study of beta chain features in type 1 diabetes. This clone was observed a few times. The antigen is not known. Study results and caveats: Patients' naive, central memory and regulatory TCRB repertoires appeared more alike than those of healthy donors.

Via the markers CD45RO/CCR7/CD25/CD127/CD95/CD27, stem cell-like memory, regulatory, central memory and naive CD4+ cells were sorted. V was pared by 4 bases and J by 3 bases, with 8 bases of the junction left unmatched. CDR1 and CDR2 (germline): MNHEY, SMNVEV (reference sequence). The CDR3 loop spans 15 amino acids. Sequenced material consisted of expressed TCRB transcripts (all of the isolated RNA was reverse transcribed). Assay used: immunoSEQ multiplex PCR; TCRdb lists only in-frame clones, some missing. The table includes fewer than 150,000 clones, 6.5% to 8.5% detected once. The TCR comes from a woman in her thirties in good health. The sequenced material came from central memory CD4+ T cells from blood. The chain combines TRBV27 with TRBJ2-7; the match to TRBD1 covers 8 bases. CDR3: CASSSNGQGYYEQYF. Here the CDR3 DNA reads TGTGCCAGCAGTTCCAACGGACAGGGATACTACGAGCAGTACTTC.